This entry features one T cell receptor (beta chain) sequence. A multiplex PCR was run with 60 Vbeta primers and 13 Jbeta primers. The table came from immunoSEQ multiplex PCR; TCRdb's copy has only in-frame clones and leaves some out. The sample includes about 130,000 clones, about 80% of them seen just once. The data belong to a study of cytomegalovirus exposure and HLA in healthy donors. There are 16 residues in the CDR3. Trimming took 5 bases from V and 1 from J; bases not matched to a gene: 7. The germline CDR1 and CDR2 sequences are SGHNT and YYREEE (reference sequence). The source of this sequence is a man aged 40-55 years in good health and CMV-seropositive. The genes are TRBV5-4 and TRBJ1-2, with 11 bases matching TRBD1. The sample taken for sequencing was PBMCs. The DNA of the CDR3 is TGTGCCAGCAGAAAAGGACAGGGGGCACGTAACTATGGCTACACCTTC. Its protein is CASRKGQGARNYGYTF.